This T cell receptor (beta chain) was recovered during a study of response to subunit inactivated influenza vaccine. TCRdb processed the RT-PCR reads anew with MiXCR; each CDR3 protein has one entry. The repertoire includes 500,000 or so distinct CDR3 sequences, approximately 15% of them detected once, and 3% sits in the top ten. Broader study findings: Authors suggested each seasonal flu vaccination may recruit only limited numbers of new T cells.

CDR1 is SGHTA and CDR2 is FQGNSA in the germline V gene. V was cut by 2 bases and J by 3 bases, with 11 bases left in between. The CDR3 covers 15 residues. Turning to this clonotype: Its antigen is still unknown.

The chain carries TRBV7-2 and TRBJ1-5; D gene unclear. Sequenced material: CD4+ T cells sorted from PBMCs, taken less than 30 months after vaccination. This receptor was obtained from a man aged 50 to 75 who received an inactivated influenza vaccine. This CDR3 reads CASSLRPSTNQPQHF. The CDR3 DNA sequence: TGTGCCAGCAGCTTAAGGCCCTCCACCAATCAGCCCCAGCATTTT.